The next 17 T cell receptor beta chains were all read from a single sample in a study of cytomegalovirus exposure and HLA in healthy donors. Method: immunoSEQ multiplex PCR; TCRdb's copy keeps in-frame clones and lacks some. In the table there are about 270,000 clones, about 86% of which are singletons. Sequencing input: PBMCs. Receptors were obtained from a woman under 30 in good health and CMV-seronegative.

V gene TRBV28 combines with J gene TRBJ2-7, with 9 bases lining up with TRBD1. Germline-derived CDR1 and CDR2 are MDHEN and SYDVKM. The CDR3 has 14 residues. Trimming at V came to 5 bases and at J to 5 bases, leaving 7 bases not matched to a gene. The CDR3 loop is CASSTGGARDEQYF. The CDR3, as DNA: TGTGCCAGCAGTACAGGGGGCGCACGCGACGAGCAGTACTTC.

This chain connects TRBV5-1 to TRBJ1-2, with a weak D call TRBD1 (6 bases). V lost 4 bases to trimming and J lost 6 bases, with 16 bases between them. The germline gives CDR1 SGHRS, CDR2 YFSETQ. This CDR3 contains 14 residues. The chain's CDR3 is CASSHDRNKDGYTF. For the CDR3, the DNA is TGCGCCAGCAGCCACGACAGGAATAAGGATGGCTACACCTTC.

The gene calls are TRBV7-9 and TRBJ1-1; 7 bases align to TRBD1. V was pared by 7 bases and J by 11 bases, with 7 bases of the junction left unmatched. The CDR3 runs 11 residues. Germline lookup yields CDR1 SEHNR and CDR2 FQNEAQ (reference sequence). The CDR3 nucleotides read TGTGCCAGCACTCAACAGGGGTTGGCTTTCTTT. It translates to CASTQQGLAFF.

The chain combines TRBV5-1 with TRBJ2-3, with 12 bases fitting TRBD1. Germline assignment: CDR1 SGHRS and CDR2 YFSETQ. The CDR3 consists of 19 residues. V lost 0 bases to trimming and J lost 1 base; unmatched junction nucleotides: 9. The CDR3, as DNA: TGCGCCAGCAGCTTGGAGCCGGGACAGGGGGCGGAGGGCACAGATACGCAGTATTTT. Its translation is CASSLEPGQGAEGTDTQYF.

The V and J genes are TRBV5-1 and TRBJ1-1; D is perhaps TRBD1 (5 bases). CDR1 is SGHRS and CDR2 is YFSETQ in the germline V gene. Between the trimmed V and J ends, which lost 2 bases and 3 bases, there was a span of 8 bases. The CDR3 contains 13 residues. CDR3 coding DNA: TGCGCCAGCAGCTTTGAAGGGGACACTGAAGCTTTCTTT. It is translated as CASSFEGDTEAFF.

As DNA, the CDR3 is TGTGCCAGCAGTTACAGTATCTTCGGGACAGATACGCAGTATTTT. This codes for CASSYSIFGTDTQYF. V and J are TRBV6-5 and TRBJ2-3; D is uncertain. The CDR3 is made up of 15 amino acids. V lost 2 bases and J lost 3, with 12 bases in between. CDR1 and CDR2 from the germline V gene are MNHEY and SVGAGI.

The sample holds a few counts of this clone. This sequence joins TRBV12-5 and TRBJ1-2, with D uncertain. The CDR3 is 10 residues long. The V and J ends lost 6 bases and 7 bases respectively, with 6 bases between them. Per germline, CDR1 LGHNT and CDR2 FRNRAP. The CDR3 here is CASGGSGYTF. The CDR3 DNA reads as TGTGCTAGTGGCGGGTCTGGCTACACCTTC.

The chain uses TRBV30 and TRBJ1-1, with D tentatively TRBD1 (5 bases). Trimming left V 4 bases short and J 0 bases short, with 9 bases between. The CDR3 has 13 residues. Germline CDR1 GTSNPN, CDR2 SVGIG (reference sequence). CDR3 in DNA: TGTGCCTGGACGAGACAGATGAACACTGAAGCTTTCTTT. Amino acid sequence: CAWTRQMNTEAFF.

This chain joins TRBV28 and TRBJ2-7; TRBD1 matches at 12 bases. The V gene's germline CDR1 is MDHEN and CDR2 SYDVKM. With 8 bases clipped from V and 0 bases from J, the junction kept 5 bases outside the gene matches. This CDR3 contains 15 residues. CDR3 coding DNA: TGTGCCAGCGCCTGGGGACAGGGGGCCTCCTACGAGCAGTACTTC. Its translation is CASAWGQGASYEQYF.

This clone has just a few counts. The chain links TRBV7-9 to TRBJ1-6; no definite D call. This CDR3 is built from 14 residues. CDR1 and CDR2 (germline): SEHNR, FQNEAQ (reference sequence). V gave up 0 bases and J gave up 7 bases, with 7 bases separating them. CDR3 DNA sequence: TGTGCCAGCAGCTTAGCGGGCAGCAATTCACCCCTCCACTTT. It yields the protein CASSLAGSNSPLHF.

The V and J genes are TRBV6-5 and TRBJ2-3, with TRBD1 identical over 7 bases. Germline trimming cut 4 bases from V and 2 bases from J; bases unmatched to any gene: 9. CDR3 length: 16 residues. Germline V gives CDR1 MNHEY, CDR2 SVGAGI. This CDR3 is CASSFGQVPPTDTQYF. Here the CDR3 DNA reads TGTGCCAGCAGTTTCGGACAGGTTCCTCCCACAGATACGCAGTATTTT.

The CDR3 DNA is TGTGCCACCAGCAGAGATGAGGAGGGGGCCGGCTATGGCTACACCTTC. As protein: CATSRDEEGAGYGYTF. This sequence joins TRBV15 and TRBJ1-2; 7 nucleotides line up with TRBD1. This CDR3 comprises 16 residues. CDR1 and CDR2 (germline): LNHNV, YYDKDF (reference sequence). V shed 0 bases and J 4 bases; nucleotides not matched to a gene: 8.

The chain is built from TRBV6-1 and TRBJ1-1; D is possibly TRBD1 (5 bases). Germline-derived CDR1 and CDR2 are MNHNS and SASEGT. Trimming shortened V by 2 bases and J by 4 bases, and 11 bases separated the two germline ends. This CDR3 spans 14 amino acids. The DNA for the CDR3 is TGTGCCAGCAGTGAAACCAGGGAGGGCACTGAAGCTTTCTTT. It translates to CASSETREGTEAFF.

V is TRBV9 and J is TRBJ1-2; a possible D gene is TRBD1 (6 bases). Per the germline V gene, CDR1 is SGDLS and CDR2 is YYNGEE. The CDR3 spans 14 residues. With 3 bases removed from V and 4 bases from J, the gap between germline ends came to 13 bases. Written as DNA, the CDR3 is TGTGCCAGCAGCGCACCGGACAGTCTCTATGGCTACACCTTC. Residues: CASSAPDSLYGYTF.

The gene calls are TRBV9 and TRBJ1-2, with 8 nucleotides matching TRBD1. CDR3 length: 17 amino acids. The germline V gene encodes CDR1 SGDLS and CDR2 YYNGEE. The V gene end was trimmed by 0 bases and the J gene end by 0 bases; junction bases not matched to a gene: 7. In DNA form, the CDR3 reads TGTGCCAGCAGCGTAGGGGGACAGGCAAGGCCTAACTATGGCTACACCTTC. Translation gives CASSVGGQARPNYGYTF.

The chain is built from TRBV5-1 and TRBJ2-5; D is perhaps TRBD1 (7 bases). In germline, CDR1 is SGHRS, CDR2 YFSETQ. Trimming shortened V by 0 bases and J by 0 bases, and 12 bases separated the two germline ends. The CDR3 spans 16 residues. CDR3 DNA sequence: TGCGCCAGCAGCTTGGCAGGGGGGCGTCACCAAGAGACCCAGTACTTC. Translating gives CASSLAGGRHQETQYF.

The chain has TRBV2 and TRBJ1-3; 8 bases are shared with TRBD1. Losses at the gene ends were 7 bases for V and 0 bases for J; bases not matched to a gene: 5. The germline V gene has CDR1 SNHLY and CDR2 FYNNEI. This CDR3 has 15 amino acids. The CDR3 bases are TGTGCCAGCAAGTCCACAGGGGGCTCTGGAAACACCATATATTTT. Protein sequence: CASKSTGGSGNTIYF.